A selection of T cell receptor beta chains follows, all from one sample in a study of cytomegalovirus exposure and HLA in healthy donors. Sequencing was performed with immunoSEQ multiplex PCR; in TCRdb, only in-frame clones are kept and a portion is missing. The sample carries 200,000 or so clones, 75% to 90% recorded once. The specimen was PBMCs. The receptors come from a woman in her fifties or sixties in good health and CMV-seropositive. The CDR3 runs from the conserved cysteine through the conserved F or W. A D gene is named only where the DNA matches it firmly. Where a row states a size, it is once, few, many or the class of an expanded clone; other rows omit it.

CDR3nt: TGTGCCAGCAGCTTTGCGCTTCACGGGGAGCTGTTTTTT; CDR3aa: CASSFALHGELFF; j_gene: TRBJ2-2; abundance: .; v_gene: TRBV7-9; d_gene: .
CDR3nt: TGCGCCAGCAGCCAAGATTCAGGGGGGCCTCTTGGCTACACCTTC; CDR3aa: CASSQDSGGPLGYTF; j_gene: TRBJ1-2; abundance: .; v_gene: TRBV4-1; d_gene: TRBD1
CDR3nt: TGTGCCAGCAGCCTACGGACAGGGGTGAAAGGGGAGCAGTACTTC; CDR3aa: CASSLRTGVKGEQYF; j_gene: TRBJ2-7; abundance: .; v_gene: TRBV11-1; d_gene: TRBD1
CDR3nt: TGTGCCAGCAGCTCGGACAGGTCAGATACGCAGTATTTT; CDR3aa: CASSSDRSDTQYF; j_gene: TRBJ2-3; abundance: .; v_gene: TRBV5-8; d_gene: TRBD1
CDR3nt: TGCGCCAGCTTCCGACCGGCGGGCCTAGCCCCCTACAATGAGCAGTTCTTC; CDR3aa: CASFRPAGLAPYNEQFF; j_gene: TRBJ2-1; abundance: .; v_gene: TRBV5-1; d_gene: .
CDR3nt: TGCAGCGTTGCCCCGACAAGGTCCAATGAGCAGTTCTTC; CDR3aa: CSVAPTRSNEQFF; j_gene: TRBJ2-1; abundance: .; v_gene: TRBV29-1; d_gene: .
CDR3nt: TGTGCCAGCACCATGGGGGGGGCCTGGCGCAATCAGCCCCAGCATTTT; CDR3aa: CASTMGGAWRNQPQHF; j_gene: TRBJ1-5; abundance: .; v_gene: TRBV28; d_gene: .
CDR3nt: TGTGCCAGCAGCGTAGATCAGGGGGAGCAGTACTTC; CDR3aa: CASSVDQGEQYF; j_gene: TRBJ2-5; abundance: .; v_gene: TRBV9; d_gene: TRBD1
CDR3nt: TGCAGCGTTGGGCCTAGCGGGAGCACAGATACGCAGTATTTT; CDR3aa: CSVGPSGSTDTQYF; j_gene: TRBJ2-3; abundance: .; v_gene: TRBV29-1; d_gene: TRBD2
CDR3nt: TGTGCCAGCAGTCGACAGGGCCGCTACAATGAGCAGTTCTTC; CDR3aa: CASSRQGRYNEQFF; j_gene: TRBJ2-1; abundance: .; v_gene: TRBV28; d_gene: TRBD1
CDR3nt: TGTGCCAGCAGCTTATGGAGGAGTCCTGGGGACACTGAAGCTTTCTTT; CDR3aa: CASSLWRSPGDTEAFF; j_gene: TRBJ1-1; abundance: once; v_gene: TRBV7-9; d_gene: .
CDR3nt: TGCGCCAGCACCTCGATAGGGGGCTACGAGCAGTACTTC; CDR3aa: CASTSIGGYEQYF; j_gene: TRBJ2-7; abundance: .; v_gene: TRBV5-1; d_gene: .
CDR3nt: TGTGCCATCAGTGAGTCGGTCGAGGGGGCGAGTGAAGCTTTCTTT; CDR3aa: CAISESVEGASEAFF; j_gene: TRBJ1-1; abundance: .; v_gene: TRBV10-3; d_gene: TRBD1
CDR3nt: TGTGCCAGCAGCAGGGGGTTCTACAATGAGCAGTTCTTC; CDR3aa: CASSRGFYNEQFF; j_gene: TRBJ2-1; abundance: .; v_gene: TRBV5-6; d_gene: .
CDR3nt: TGTGCCACCAGCAGAGATTTGCGGGCTAATGAAAAACTGTTTTTT; CDR3aa: CATSRDLRANEKLFF; j_gene: TRBJ1-4; abundance: .; v_gene: TRBV15; d_gene: .
CDR3nt: TGTGCCAGCACTTCAGGAGGGACAGGGGAAGCCACTGAAGCTTTCTTT; CDR3aa: CASTSGGTGEATEAFF; j_gene: TRBJ1-1; abundance: .; v_gene: TRBV6-6; d_gene: TRBD1
CDR3nt: TGTGCCAGCAGTGAAAAGACTAGCGGGAGTGAAGAGACCCAGTACTTC; CDR3aa: CASSEKTSGSEETQYF; j_gene: TRBJ2-5; abundance: .; v_gene: TRBV6-4; d_gene: TRBD2
CDR3nt: TGTGCCAGCAGCCTGACAGGGGGAGGCTATGGCTACACCTTC; CDR3aa: CASSLTGGGYGYTF; j_gene: TRBJ1-2; abundance: .; v_gene: TRBV6-1; d_gene: TRBD1
CDR3nt: TGTGCCACCAGCTCCCGGACAGGGAGTCTCGGTCAGCCCCAGCATTTT; CDR3aa: CATSSRTGSLGQPQHF; j_gene: TRBJ1-5; abundance: .; v_gene: TRBV15; d_gene: TRBD1
CDR3nt: TGTGCCAGCAGCTCTGGACAGGGCCACTCTGGAAACACCATATATTTT; CDR3aa: CASSSGQGHSGNTIYF; j_gene: TRBJ1-3; abundance: .; v_gene: TRBV5-5; d_gene: TRBD1
CDR3nt: TGTGCCAGCAGCTCCCCGGGGGGCGAGCAGTACTTC; CDR3aa: CASSSPGGEQYF; j_gene: TRBJ2-7; abundance: .; v_gene: TRBV7-9; d_gene: TRBD2
CDR3nt: TGTGCCAGCTCACCGAACAGCGGGAACGAGCAGTACTTC; CDR3aa: CASSPNSGNEQYF; j_gene: TRBJ2-7; abundance: .; v_gene: TRBV18; d_gene: TRBD2
CDR3nt: TGCAGCGTCGTCGGGGGGGCGGAGCAGTTCTTC; CDR3aa: CSVVGGAEQFF; j_gene: TRBJ2-1; abundance: .; v_gene: TRBV29-1; d_gene: TRBD2
CDR3nt: TGCGCCAGCAGCTTGGACGCGGGAGGTTCCAAAAACATTCAGTACTTC; CDR3aa: CASSLDAGGSKNIQYF; j_gene: TRBJ2-4; abundance: .; v_gene: TRBV5-1; d_gene: TRBD2
CDR3nt: TGCGCCAGCAGCCAAGATTGGGGGCTAGTTGACGAGCAGTACTTC; CDR3aa: CASSQDWGLVDEQYF; j_gene: TRBJ2-7; abundance: .; v_gene: TRBV4-1; d_gene: .
CDR3nt: TGCGCCAGCAGCGGGACTAGCGTATTCTACGAGCAGTACTTC; CDR3aa: CASSGTSVFYEQYF; j_gene: TRBJ2-7; abundance: .; v_gene: TRBV5-1; d_gene: TRBD2